This is a list of T cell receptor beta chains from one sample in a study of cytomegalovirus exposure and HLA in healthy donors. Sequencing was performed with immunoSEQ multiplex PCR; in TCRdb, only in-frame clones are kept and a portion is missing. Of some 110,000 clones listed, approximately 94% are singletons. Sequencing was done on a sample of PBMCs. These receptors were taken from a woman aged 18-30 years in good health and CMV-seronegative. Both conserved end residues are part of each CDR3. A D gene is named only where the DNA matches it firmly. Clone sizes are given selectively: once, few, many, or a class where the clone is expanded.

>TRBV29-1|TRBJ1-2|.|.
TGCAGCGTTGAAGAGGGAGCGGGGGGCTACACCTTC
CSVEEGAGGYTF
>TRBV5-1|TRBJ1-1|.|TRBD1
TGCGCCAGCAGATCACAGGGGAGGTCTGAAGCTTTCTTT
CASRSQGRSEAFF
>TRBV10-2|TRBJ2-7|.|TRBD2
TGCGCCAGCAGTATACTAGCGGGAATGGTTGGGGTCGAGCAGTACTTC
CASSILAGMVGVEQYF
>TRBV29-1|TRBJ1-2|once|TRBD1
TGCAGCGTCACGAGGACAGGGGGCTACTATGGCTACACCTTC
CSVTRTGGYYGYTF
>TRBV7-9|TRBJ2-3|.|.
TGTGCCAGCAGCTTTTCGACATCCCTGCAGTATTTT
CASSFSTSLQYF
>TRBV18|TRBJ2-1|.|TRBD2
TGTGCCAGCTCACCGACACTATTAGCGGGGGCCTACAATGAGCAGTTCTTC
CASSPTLLAGAYNEQFF
>TRBV4-2|TRBJ1-1|.|TRBD1
TGTGCCAGCAGCCATGGGGTGGCAGGGGGTGTTGAAGCTTTCTTT
CASSHGVAGGVEAFF
>TRBV9|TRBJ2-5|.|TRBD2
TGTGCCAGCAGCGTAATGAGCGGGGGAATTGAGACCCAGTACTTC
CASSVMSGGIETQYF
>TRBV10-1|TRBJ1-1|once|.
TGCGCCAGCAGGGCACAGCAGAACACTGAAGCTTTCTTT
CASRAQQNTEAFF
>TRBV7-6|TRBJ2-3|.|.
TGTGCCAGCAGCTCGAGAGGCGAGTTTACAGATACGCAGTATTTT
CASSSRGEFTDTQYF
>TRBV27|TRBJ1-3|once|.
TGTGCCAGCAGTTTACTCCGTCGCGGCACCATATATTTT
CASSLLRRGTIYF
>TRBV19|TRBJ2-1|.|TRBD2
TGTGCCAGTAGTGTCGACCGGACTAGCGGGATCTATGAGCAGTTCTTC
CASSVDRTSGIYEQFF
>TRBV28|TRBJ2-2|.|TRBD1
TGTGCCAGCAGTCCTGACAGGGGGCGCGTGGAGCTGTTTTTT
CASSPDRGRVELFF
>TRBV6-5|TRBJ2-7|.|TRBD2
TGTGCCAGCAGTCCCCGGACTAGCGGCCCCTACGAGCAGTACTTC
CASSPRTSGPYEQYF
>TRBV2|TRBJ2-7|.|TRBD1
TGTGCCAGCAGTGAACTCGGACAGGGCGCCGAGCAGTACTTC
CASSELGQGAEQYF
>TRBV6-6|TRBJ2-2|.|TRBD2
TGTGCCAGCCGTAATAGCGGGAGGGCCGACACCGGGGAGCTGTTTTTT
CASRNSGRADTGELFF
>TRBV30|TRBJ2-2|.|.
TGTGCCTGGAGTTCGACAGCGACGGAGCTGTTTTTT
CAWSSTATELFF
>TRBV28|TRBJ2-7|.|.
TGTGCCAGCAGTTCCCCCCTGTCCTACGAGCAGTACTTC
CASSSPLSYEQYF
>TRBV5-4|TRBJ1-1|.|.
TGTGCCAGCAGCTTGAAGGACAGATCGGGGTCTTTCTTT
CASSLKDRSGSFF
>TRBV7-2|TRBJ2-1|.|TRBD2
TGTGCCAGCAGCTCAGGGCGGGGGGGCCGGTCCTCTAAGCAGTTCTTC
CASSSGRGGRSSKQFF
>TRBV5-7|TRBJ2-1|.|TRBD1
TGTGCCAGCAGCTCCAACGACAGGGGAGGATTGGGGGACAATGAGCAGTTCTTC
CASSSNDRGGLGDNEQFF
>TRBV6-7|TRBJ1-5|.|.
TGTGCCAGCAGTTTGCGACAGGTAGATCAGCCCCAGCATTTT
CASSLRQVDQPQHF
>TRBV9|TRBJ1-1|.|.
TGTGCCAGCACCCTACTGGGCAGCATGAACACTGAAGCTTTCTTT
CASTLLGSMNTEAFF
>TRBV9|TRBJ2-1|.|TRBD2
TGTGCCAGCAGCGCACTAGCGGGGACCTACAATGAGCAGTTCTTC
CASSALAGTYNEQFF
>TRBV6-6|TRBJ1-5|.|.
TGTGCCAGCAGAACAGGTCAGCCCCAGCATTTT
CASRTGQPQHF
>TRBV7-9|TRBJ2-7|.|.
TGTGCCGGGGGGACGGACCACTACGAGCAGTACTTC
CAGGTDHYEQYF
>TRBV18|TRBJ2-7|.|TRBD1
TGTGCCAGCTCACCACCTTCAGGGGGCCATGAGCAGTACTTC
CASSPPSGGHEQYF
>TRBV5-1|TRBJ1-1|.|TRBD1
TGCGCCAGCAGGTTGGACAGGGGAGGAGATGAAGCTTTCTTT
CASRLDRGGDEAFF
>TRBV19|TRBJ1-6|once|.
TGTGCCAGTAGTATAGCGGGTTATTCACCCCTCCACTTT
CASSIAGYSPLHF
>TRBV2|TRBJ1-4|.|.
TGTGCCAGCAACACACCGAGGGTGGCGAGTGAAAAACTGTTTTTT
CASNTPRVASEKLFF
>TRBV5-1|TRBJ2-5|.|TRBD1
TGCGCCAGCAGCTTACTAACAGGGGACCAAGAGACCCAGTACTTC
CASSLLTGDQETQYF
>TRBV7-2|TRBJ2-7|.|TRBD1
TGTGCCAGCAGTTACGACAGGGTCTACGAGCAGTACTTC
CASSYDRVYEQYF
>TRBV30|TRBJ1-5|.|.
TGTGCCTGGAGTGTACAATCAATCAGGAATCAGCCCCAGCATTTT
CAWSVQSIRNQPQHF
>TRBV19|TRBJ1-2|.|.
TGTGCCAGTACTTGGGCAGCCACTAACTATGGCTACACCTTC
CASTWAATNYGYTF
>TRBV11-2|TRBJ2-3|.|TRBD2
TGTGCCAGCAGCCCACCGGGCGGGAGGTCAAATACGCAGTATTTT
CASSPPGGRSNTQYF
>TRBV5-6|TRBJ2-5|.|TRBD1
TGTGCCAGCAGCAGGGGAACAGGGGAAGAGACCCAGTACTTC
CASSRGTGEETQYF
>TRBV18|TRBJ1-3|.|.
TGTGCCAGCTCACCGTCCCTAACAGGGCACTCTGGAAACACCATATATTTT
CASSPSLTGHSGNTIYF
>TRBV18|TRBJ1-4|.|TRBD1
TGTGCCAGCTCACCGACAGGGAGGCGTGAAAAACTGTTTTTT
CASSPTGRREKLFF
>TRBV21-1|TRBJ2-1|.|.
TGTGCCAGCAGCCTAGCGGGACGACCGTCGGACTCCTACAATGAGCAGTTCTTC
CASSLAGRPSDSYNEQFF
>TRBV14|TRBJ1-1|.|.
TGTGCCAGCAGCCAAGGGGGGGTAGGGAACACTGAAGCTTTCTTT
CASSQGGVGNTEAFF
>TRBV30|TRBJ1-6|.|TRBD1
TGTGCCTGGAGGGTGGGGACAGTGAATTCACCCCTCCACTTT
CAWRVGTVNSPLHF
>TRBV30|TRBJ1-5|.|.
TGTGCCTGGAGGGGGAAGGGGGGGAATCAGCCCCAGCATTTT
CAWRGKGGNQPQHF
>TRBV7-9|TRBJ2-7|.|.
TGTGCCAGCAGCTTACTAGACGAGCAGTACTTC
CASSLLDEQYF